Here is one TCR beta chain with its context. Antigen specificity is unknown. The data originate from a study of blood T cells in healthy people across ages. Whole-study findings and limits: Donors of long life had a larger count of naive CD4+ cells and greater diversity than aged donors. Calculation of diversity from one million T cells yielded estimates considered to be underestimates.

With a J-beta primer mix and a sample-barcoded 5' primer, a second PCR ran about 6 to 11 cycles. Carrying 12 random nucleotides, a template-switch adaptor labeled each individual cDNA molecule. TCRdb fed the 5' RACE reads into MiXCR, producing one record per CDR3 protein. Among about 670,000 distinct CDR3 sequences listed, approximately 52% were seen once. This CDR3 is 13 amino acids long. The V end was cut by 6 bases, the J end by 4 bases, with 14 bases between. Germline-derived CDR1 and CDR2 are SQVTM and ANQGSEA. This clonotype was sampled from an elderly woman in good health. J is TRBJ2-3 and V is TRBV29-1, with D perhaps TRBD1 or TRBD2 (5 bases each). The source material was blood. The CDR3 sequence: CSVGGGGADTQYF. CDR3 sequence (DNA): TGCAGCGTCGGTGGGGGTGGCGCAGATACGCAGTATTTT.